A selection of T cell receptor beta chains follows, all from one sample in a study of cytomegalovirus exposure and HLA in healthy donors. Profiled with immunoSEQ multiplex PCR; TCRdb holds only in-frame clones, not every one. The table lists 140,000 to 150,000 clones. Source material: PBMCs. Receptors originate from a male donor in good health and CMV-seronegative. CDR3s leave out the opening cysteine and the closing phenylalanine or tryptophan. The order of the fields is J gene, V gene, CDR3 protein.

J gene: TRBJ2-3
V gene: TRBV7-8
CDR3 protein: ASSLFGGGSTDTQY

J gene: TRBJ1-6
V gene: TRBV19
CDR3 protein: ASSIPAGSYNSPLH

J gene: TRBJ1-2
V gene: TRBV27
CDR3 protein: ASSSRGEGYT

J gene: TRBJ1-1
V gene: TRBV13
CDR3 protein: ASSYTSTATEAF

J gene: TRBJ2-1
V gene: TRBV9
CDR3 protein: ASSGFAGKSSYNEQF

J gene: NA
V gene: TRBV5-1
CDR3 protein: ASSSLSGGAYEQY

J gene: TRBJ2-2
V gene: TRBV5-4
CDR3 protein: ASSLGLAGGLGELF

J gene: TRBJ1-5
V gene: TRBV9
CDR3 protein: ASSVGESNQPQH

J gene: TRBJ1-1
V gene: TRBV6-6
CDR3 protein: ASSRSNTEAF

J gene: TRBJ2-1
V gene: TRBV6-1
CDR3 protein: ASSEAPGQVTSDEQF

J gene: TRBJ2-5
V gene: TRBV13
CDR3 protein: ASSLGSRGETQY

J gene: NA
V gene: TRBV28
CDR3 protein: ASSLTQEGSYEQY

J gene: TRBJ2-3
V gene: TRBV6-6
CDR3 protein: ASSYSAAGRTDTQY

J gene: TRBJ1-2
V gene: TRBV7-2
CDR3 protein: ASSLAGVGRGYT